Following are 20 T cell receptor beta chains from one sample sequenced in a study of post-analysis software for immune sequencing data. Study-wide results and caveats: Compared with controls, patients had more of about 5 TRBV segments, including TRBV5-6, TRBV5-1 and TRBV20-1.

No cognate antigen is known for these TCRs. Built from TCR beta cDNA, the libraries had unique molecular identifiers in them. TCRdb independently ran MiXCR on the PCR reads; one entry per CDR3 protein. The sample holds hundreds of thousands of distinct CDR3 sequences, under 70% seen once. Sequencing was performed on blood. The receptors were gathered from a girl between 10 and 17 years old with multiple sclerosis.

The chain recombines TRBV2 with TRBJ2-1; D not resolved. V dropped 5 bases and J dropped 0 bases, with 14 bases sitting between them. The CDR3 covers 16 residues. Germline CDR1 and CDR2: SNHLY and FYNNEI. CDR3 region: CASSYPGRSSYNEQFF. In nucleotides, the CDR3 is TGTGCCAGCAGTTACCCTGGACGGAGCTCCTACAATGAGCAGTTCTTC. Based on the CDR3 plus reference TRBV2 and TRBJ2-1, the full variable domain is EPEVTQTPSHQVTQMGQEVILRCVPISNHLYFYWYRQILGQKVEFLVSFYNNEISEKSEIFDDQFSVERPDGSNFTLKIRSTKLEDSAMYFCASSYPGRSSYNEQFFGPGTRLTVL.

The gene calls are TRBV20-1 and TRBJ1-2, with a weak D call TRBD1 (5 bases). Per the germline V gene, CDR1 is DFQATT and CDR2 is SNEGSKA (reference sequence). Trimming pared 5 bases from V and 5 bases from J, leaving 18 bases between. The CDR3 is 14 residues long. CDR3 loop: CSAPLLGEGYGYTF. CDR3 nucleotides: TGCAGTGCTCCCCTGTTGGGGGAAGGGTATGGCTACACCTTC.

In DNA form, the CDR3 reads TGTGCCAGCAGTGAAATTGTAACAGACCCAGGGGATCAGCCCCAGCATTTT. Protein product: CASSEIVTDPGDQPQHF. This chain joins TRBV6-1 and TRBJ1-5; weak D call: TRBD1 (6 bases). The CDR3 has 17 residues. The germline V gene has CDR1 MNHNS and CDR2 SASEGT. V lost 2 bases and J lost 5, with 19 bases in between.

V is TRBV7-8 and J is TRBJ2-5, with D possibly matching TRBD1 (5 bases). Germline V gives CDR1 SGHVS, CDR2 FQNEAQ. This CDR3 has 15 amino acids. Between the trimmed V and J ends, which lost 1 base and 4 bases, there was a span of 13 bases. The DNA of the CDR3 is TGTGCCAGCAGCTTAGTCGTTGCCCAGGGAGAGACCCAGTACTTC. This encodes CASSLVVAQGETQYF.

The V call is TRBV20-1, the J call TRBJ1-1; 8 nucleotides line up with TRBD1. Germline V gene data show CDR1 as DFQATT and CDR2 as SNEGSKA (reference sequence). The CDR3 has 19 residues. V was pared by 1 base and J by 0 bases, with 16 bases of the junction left unmatched. The CDR3 DNA is TGCAGTGCTAGAGGGTCACACGGACAGGGTTCGAAAATGAACACTGAAGCTTTCTTT. Translated, it gives CSARGSHGQGSKMNTEAFF.

Only a few counts were recorded for this clonotype. The chain carries TRBV29-1 and TRBJ2-3; D unclear. The length of the CDR3 is 13 residues. V was shortened by 4 bases and J by 0 bases, with 8 bases between the two germline ends. Germline CDR1 and CDR2: SQVTM and ANQGSEA. CDR3 nucleotides: TGCAGCGTTGTTTTCCGAAGCACAGATACGCAGTATTTT. Its protein is CSVVFRSTDTQYF.

This clonotype showed up just a few times. The chain links TRBV15 to TRBJ2-3; D is undetermined. Germline-derived CDR1 and CDR2 are LNHNV and YYDKDF (reference sequence). V dropped 0 bases and J dropped 6 bases, with 10 bases sitting between them. The CDR3 has 14 amino acids. Here the CDR3 DNA reads TGTGCCACCAGCAGAGATTTTTCGTTGGATACGCAGTATTTT. This encodes CATSRDFSLDTQYF. The complete variable domain, with remaining parts taken from reference TRBV15 and TRBJ2-3, reads DAMVIQNPRYQVTQFGKPVTLSCSQTLNHNVMYWYQQKSSQAPKLLFHYYDKDFNNEADTPDNFQSRRPNTSFCFLDIRSPGLGDTAMYLCATSRDFSLDTQYFGPGTRLTVL.

This clonotype was seen only a few times. CDR3: CAISPGRPNEQFF. CDR3 sequence (DNA): TGTGCCATCAGTCCGGGCAGGCCTAATGAGCAGTTCTTC. The V and J genes are TRBV10-3 and TRBJ2-1; unclear D gene. V was clipped by 5 bases and J by 7 bases, with 12 bases between them. The germline V gene encodes CDR1 ENHRY and CDR2 SYGVKD. The CDR3 has 13 amino acids.

The table lists this clonotype with a few counts. This chain uses TRBV7-9 with TRBJ2-1, with TRBD2 matching over 7 bases. The V gene end was trimmed by 3 bases and the J gene end by 2 bases; junction bases not matched to a gene: 7. Germline CDR1 is SEHNR and CDR2 is FQNEAQ (reference sequence). The CDR3 is 16 amino acids. The CDR3 region is CASSFRASGTYNEQFF. For the CDR3, the DNA is TGTGCCAGCAGCTTTCGGGCTAGCGGTACCTACAATGAGCAGTTCTTC.

In regard to this clonotype: A read error may account for a junction end that differs from germline. The chain recombines TRBV18 with TRBJ2-5; TRBD2 matches 11 bases. The DNA end favors TRBJ2-7, so the J call may be wrong. Germline V gives CDR1 KGHSH, CDR2 LQKENI. CDR3 length equals 14 residues. CDR3: CASSPLAGDYEQYF. The CDR3, as DNA: TGTGCCAGCTCTCCACTAGCGGGAGACTACGAGCAGTACTTC.

The genes are TRBV12-3 or TRBV12-4 and TRBJ1-5; unclear D gene. V was cut by 1 base and J by 5 bases, with 6 bases left in between. The CDR3 is 13 residues long. Here the CDR3 DNA reads TGTGCCAGCAGTTTAGAGTGGCATCAGCCCCAGCATTTT. Translated: CASSLEWHQPQHF.

In nucleotides, the CDR3 is TGTGCCAGCAGTTTATCTCAGGGGGCGGCTGAGCAGTTCTTC. Translation gives CASSLSQGAAEQFF. The chain joins TRBV27 to TRBJ2-1; 8 bases fit TRBD1. CDR1 is MNHEY and CDR2 is SMNVEV in the germline V gene (reference sequence). V dropped 0 bases and J dropped 9; count of bases not matched to a gene: 4. This CDR3 is built from 14 residues.

The chain links TRBV12-3 or TRBV12-4 to TRBJ1-6, with unresolved D. V lost 3 bases, J lost 10 bases, and 10 bases lay in between. The CDR3 is 13 amino acids. CDR3 region: CASSLTTGSPLHF. The CDR3 region has the DNA TGTGCCAGCAGTTTGACCACCGGGTCACCCCTCCACTTT.

The chain recombines TRBV6-2 or TRBV6-3 with TRBJ2-1, with TRBD2 identical over 7 bases. This CDR3 is 14 amino acids long. V shed 2 bases, J shed 6 bases, and the junction held 4 bases outside the gene matches. Germline CDR1 and CDR2: MNHEY and SVGEGT. CDR3 DNA: TGTGCCAGCAGTTACCCGGGACTACCCAATGAGCAGTTCTTC. Protein sequence: CASSYPGLPNEQFF.

Comments on this clonotype: At one end the junction does not follow the germline gene, possibly because of a read error. The DNA of the CDR3 is TGTGCCAGCCAGGACTGGCCGTACACTGAGCAGTTCTTC. This gives the protein CASQDWPYTEQFF. The rearrangement joins TRBV7-2 to TRBJ2-1; TRBD2 is a possible D gene (5 bases). The CDR3 consists of 13 residues. The germline gives CDR1 SGHTA, CDR2 FQGNSA.

Regarding this clonotype: One end of the junction varies from germline; a read error may be responsible. The chain combines TRBV3-1 with TRBJ2-3, with TRBD2 matching over 7 bases. The CDR3 spans 17 residues. Germline values: CDR1 LGHDT, CDR2 YNNKEL (reference sequence). CDR3 protein: CASSQGVLAAHTDTLYF. The CDR3 region has the DNA TGTGCCAGCAGCCAAGGTGTCCTAGCGGCACACACAGATACGCTGTATTTT.

This chain links TRBV27 with TRBJ1-5; 9 nucleotides agree with TRBD1. This CDR3 region has 16 residues. V shed 0 bases and J 5 bases; nucleotides not matched to a gene: 5. Germline V lookup: CDR1 MNHEY, CDR2 SMNVEV (reference sequence). DNA of the CDR3: TGTGCCAGCAGTTTATCCTTCACAGGGGGCGATCAGCCCCAGCATTTT. It codes for CASSLSFTGGDQPQHF.

This clonotype came up a few times. This sequence joins TRBV7-6 and TRBJ1-1, with a tentative D call TRBD1 (6 bases). The V and J ends lost 5 bases and 1 base respectively, with 20 bases between them. Germline lookup yields CDR1 SGHVS and CDR2 FNYEAQ. The CDR3 contains 17 residues. This CDR3 is CASSQSTGSDRNTEAFF. CDR3 coding DNA: TGTGCCAGCAGCCAATCAACAGGGAGTGATAGGAACACTGAAGCTTTCTTT.

The rearrangement uses TRBV27 and TRBJ1-1; 7 nucleotides match TRBD1. Germline lookup yields CDR1 MNHEY and CDR2 SMNVEV (reference sequence). V lost 10 bases, J lost 0 bases, and 5 bases stayed unmatched. The CDR3 extends over 13 amino acids. The CDR3: CATRGFMNTEAFF. CDR3 nucleotide sequence: TGTGCCACCAGGGGGTTCATGAACACTGAAGCTTTCTTT.

This sequence joins TRBV5-1 and TRBJ2-5; 7 nucleotides match TRBD2. Germline V gene sequence: CDR1 SGHRS, CDR2 YFSETQ. The CDR3 has 14 residues. Germline trimming cut 5 bases from V and 2 bases from J; bases unmatched to any gene: 6. CDR3: CASRSASGQETQYF. As DNA, the CDR3 is TGCGCCAGCAGGTCGGCTAGCGGACAAGAGACCCAGTACTTC.